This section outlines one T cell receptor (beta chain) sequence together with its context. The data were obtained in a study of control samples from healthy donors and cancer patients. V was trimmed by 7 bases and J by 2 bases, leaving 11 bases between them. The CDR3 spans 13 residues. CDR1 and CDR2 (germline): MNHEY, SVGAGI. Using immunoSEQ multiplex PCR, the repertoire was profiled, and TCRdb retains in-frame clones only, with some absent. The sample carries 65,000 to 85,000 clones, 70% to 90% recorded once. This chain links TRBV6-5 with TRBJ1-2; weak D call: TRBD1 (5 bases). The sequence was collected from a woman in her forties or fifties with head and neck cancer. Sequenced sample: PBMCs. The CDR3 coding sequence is TGTGCCAGCAAGGGGCAGGGCAACTATGGCTACACCTTC. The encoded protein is CASKGQGNYGYTF.